A single sample is the source of the 2 T cell receptor beta chains below, sequenced in a study of blood T cells in healthy people across ages. With a J-beta primer mix and a sample-barcoded 5' primer, a second PCR ran about 7 to 11 cycles. MiXCR was run by TCRdb on the 5' RACE reads, yielding one entry per CDR3 protein. Among around 750,000 distinct CDR3 sequences listed, 40% to 65% were seen once. The sequenced sample was blood. These receptors originate from a man aged 80 or over in good health.

The genes are TRBV7-9 and TRBJ2-4; D is uncertain. Looked up from germline, CDR1 is SEHNR and CDR2 is FQNEAQ (reference sequence). The CDR3 loop spans 12 amino acids. V was cut by 1 base and J by 9 bases, with 7 bases left in between. The CDR3 reads CASSLGQSIQYF. The CDR3 coding sequence is TGTGCCAGCAGCTTAGGGCAGAGCATTCAGTACTTC.

This clonotype was counted only a few times. The chain has TRBV20-1 and TRBJ2-3, with D unresolved. Trimming removed 2 bases at V and 2 bases at J, with 11 bases between. Germline CDR1 reads DFQATT; CDR2 reads SNEGSKA (reference sequence). The CDR3 extends over 14 amino acids. The CDR3 here is CSARFSSFTDTQYF. The CDR3 DNA reads TGCAGTGCTAGATTCTCCTCATTCACAGATACGCAGTATTTT.